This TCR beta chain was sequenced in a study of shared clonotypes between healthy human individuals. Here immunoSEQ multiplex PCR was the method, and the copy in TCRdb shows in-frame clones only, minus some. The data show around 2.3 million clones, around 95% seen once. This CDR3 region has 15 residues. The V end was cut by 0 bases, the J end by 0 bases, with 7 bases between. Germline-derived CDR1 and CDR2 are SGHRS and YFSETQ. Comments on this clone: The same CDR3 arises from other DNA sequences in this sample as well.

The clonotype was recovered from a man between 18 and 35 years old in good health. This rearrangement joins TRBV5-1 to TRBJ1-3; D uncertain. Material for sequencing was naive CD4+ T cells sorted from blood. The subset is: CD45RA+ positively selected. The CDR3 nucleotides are TGCGCCAGCAGCTTGGAGGGTGCCTCTGGAAACACCATATATTTT. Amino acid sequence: CASSLEGASGNTIYF.